Presented here are 32 T cell receptor beta chains from one specimen sequenced in a study of metastatic and nonmetastatic thyroid tumors. TCRdb reanalyzed the PCR reads via MiXCR. Here the sample spans more than 20,000 clones, under 25% being singletons. Before thyroid surgery, none of the patients had received any treatment. What was sequenced was tumor tissue. These receptors came from a female donor with papillary thyroid cancer or a benign thyroid nodule (not recorded which). Some clones in this sample may be carry-over from other donors' samples.

Relative to its sample, this clone is medium-sized. This chain uses TRBV30 with TRBJ1-2; unclear D gene. The CDR3 sequence is 11 residues long. The V end was cut by 4 bases, the J end by 6 bases, with 9 bases between. CDR1 and CDR2 (germline): GTSNPN, SVGIG (reference sequence). The CDR3 DNA sequence: TGTGCCTGGATCGGCAACAATGGCTACACCTTC. Translating it yields CAWIGNNGYTF.

This clone was detected ten times or more. This chain joins TRBV5-4 and TRBJ2-2, with D perhaps TRBD2 (6 bases). This CDR3 comprises 16 residues. V was trimmed by 2 bases and J by 0 bases, leaving 11 bases between them. Germline V gene lookup returns CDR1 SGHNT and CDR2 YYREEE (reference sequence). CDR3 sequence reads: CASSFQGLANTGELFF. The DNA for the CDR3 is TGTGCCAGCAGCTTCCAGGGACTCGCGAACACCGGGGAGCTGTTTTTT.

The J gene is TRBJ2-2, the V gene TRBV6-1; possibly TRBD1 for D (6 bases). The CDR3 totals 12 residues. Germline assignment: CDR1 MNHNS and CDR2 SASEGT. Trimming cost V 6 bases and J 6 bases, with 8 bases left between them. CDR3 bases: TGTGCCAGCAGACAGGGTCCCGGGGAGCTGTTTTTT. Translated: CASRQGPGELFF.

This clone was seen more than once but under ten times. J is TRBJ2-7 and V is TRBV19; 7 bases align to TRBD1. This CDR3 spans 15 amino acids. V trimming: 6 bases; J trimming: 2 bases; junction bases outside the gene matches: 10. CDR1 and CDR2 (germline): LNHDA, SQIVND (reference sequence). The DNA of the CDR3 is TGTGCCAGTAGGGGGACAGAAAATCCCCCCTACGAGCAGTACTTC. It translates to CASRGTENPPYEQYF.

The rearrangement links TRBV11-2 to TRBJ1-1, with D possibly matching TRBD1 (5 bases). This CDR3 is 17 amino acids long. Germline V gene data show CDR1 as SGHAT and CDR2 as FQNNGV. Trimming took off 3 bases at V and 2 bases at J, with 19 bases between the two ends. CDR3 in DNA: TGTGCCAGCAGCTTCGTCGGGGACGTCTCGGCTAACACTGAAGCTTTCTTT. It is translated as CASSFVGDVSANTEAFF.

This sequence joins TRBV3-1 and TRBJ2-1, with TRBD2 matching 10 bases. Per the germline V gene, CDR1 is LGHDT and CDR2 is YNNKEL (reference sequence). The CDR3 loop spans 18 amino acids. V dropped 0 bases and J dropped 7; count of bases not matched to a gene: 12. The CDR3 sequence is CASSQEVLAGVWGNEQFF. CDR3 bases: TGTGCCAGCAGCCAAGAGGTCCTAGCGGGAGTATGGGGTAATGAGCAGTTCTTC.

This clone showed up just a few times. V gene TRBV24-1 combines with J gene TRBJ2-3, with 10 bases matching TRBD2. CDR1 is KGHDR and CDR2 is SFDVKD in the germline V gene. V shed 1 base and J 1 base; nucleotides not matched to a gene: 1. The CDR3 covers 16 residues. Here the CDR3 reads CATSDLTSGGTDTQYF. CDR3 sequence (DNA): TGTGCCACCAGTGATTTAACTAGCGGGGGCACAGATACGCAGTATTTT.

In this sample, this clone turned up a few times. Without the conserved terminal phenylalanine or tryptophan, this CDR3 likely stems from a read error. The gene calls are TRBV19 and TRBJ2-7; D gene unclear. The V gene's germline CDR1 is LNHDA and CDR2 SQIVND (reference sequence). The CDR3 covers 12 residues. The CDR3 loop is CDSSKMGYEQYL. CDR3 nucleotides: TGTGACAGTTCTAAGATGGGCTACGAGCAGTACCTC.

This chain links TRBV9 with TRBJ2-7, with D maybe TRBD2 (6 bases). V was cut by 7 bases and J by 2 bases, with 19 bases left in between. The CDR3 covers 15 residues. CDR1 and CDR2 (germline): SGDLS, YYNGEE. The CDR3 spells CASGAGGGPAYEQYF. As DNA, the CDR3 is TGTGCCAGCGGAGCGGGTGGCGGCCCTGCCTACGAGCAGTACTTC. Looking up the rest from reference TRBV9 and TRBJ2-7 gives the full variable domain: DSGVTQTPKHLITATGQRVTLRCSPRSGDLSVYWYQQSLDQGLQFLIQYYNGEERAKGNILERFSAQQFPDLHSELNLSSLELGDSALYFCASGAGGGPAYEQYFGPGTRLTVT.

J is TRBJ1-1 and V is TRBV6-2 or TRBV6-3; D gene uncertain. The CDR3 has 11 amino acids. The ends were cut back, 2 bases at V and 3 bases at J, with 1 base in the middle. The V gene's germline CDR1 is MNHEY and CDR2 SVGEGT. CDR3 in amino acids: CASSYDTEAFF. The CDR3 DNA reads TGTGCCAGCAGTTACGACACTGAAGCTTTCTTT.

The genes are TRBV12-3 or TRBV12-4 and TRBJ2-2, with D perhaps being TRBD1 or TRBD2 (6 bases each). Trimming took off 8 bases at V and 2 bases at J, with 18 bases between the two ends. The CDR3 contains 16 residues. CDR3 nucleotide sequence: TGTGCCAGCTCTACCGGGGGCGGGACCAACACCGGGGAGCTGTTTTTT. It encodes CASSTGGGTNTGELFF.

This clone appeared a few times. The rearrangement joins TRBV11-3 to TRBJ2-7; 10 nucleotides match TRBD2. With V trimmed by 5 bases and J by 5 bases, 12 bases remained unmatched. CDR1 and CDR2 (germline): SGHNT, YENEEA. The CDR3 is 16 residues long. The CDR3 region is CASSQLSGRITDEQYF. For the CDR3, the DNA is TGTGCCAGCAGCCAACTTAGCGGGAGGATCACTGACGAGCAGTACTTC. The full variable domain, its missing parts supplied by reference TRBV11-3 and TRBJ2-7, is EAGVVQSPRYKIIEKKQPVAFWCNPISGHNTLYWYLQNLGQGPELLIRYENEEAVDDSQLPKDRFSAERLKGVDSTLKIQPAELGDSAVYLCASSQLSGRITDEQYFGPGTRLTVT.

This chain connects TRBV7-8 to TRBJ2-1; 7 nucleotides line up with TRBD2. Germline CDR1 SGHVS, CDR2 FQNEAQ. The length of the CDR3 is 13 residues. Losses at the gene ends were 4 bases for V and 15 bases for J; bases not matched to a gene: 12. CDR3 in amino acids: CASSSNAREKRFF. The CDR3 bases are TGTGCCAGCAGCTCCAACGCGCGGGAGAAACGGTTCTTC.

This clone was picked up many times. This chain links TRBV10-3 with TRBJ1-2; 7 bases align to TRBD1. CDR1 is ENHRY, CDR2 SYGVKD, per germline. The CDR3 has 14 amino acids. Trimming at V came to 3 bases and at J to 3 bases, leaving 4 bases not matched to a gene. The CDR3 sequence: CAISDQDRHYGYTF. The CDR3 nucleotides read TGTGCCATCAGTGACCAGGACAGGCACTATGGCTACACCTTC.

The chain combines TRBV25-1 with TRBJ1-4, with D tentatively TRBD1 (5 bases). V gave up 4 bases and J gave up 5 bases, with 11 bases separating them. The CDR3 is 14 amino acids. In germline, CDR1 is MGHDK, CDR2 SYGVNS. CDR3 sequence: CASSAKGRNEKLFF. The DNA for the CDR3 is TGTGCCAGCAGTGCCAAGGGGAGGAATGAAAAACTGTTTTTT.

The rearrangement links TRBV25-1 to TRBJ2-7; TRBD1 matches 7 bases. There are 19 residues in the CDR3. Germline assignment: CDR1 MGHDK and CDR2 SYGVNS. The J segment lost 3 bases and the V segment lost 5 bases, leaving 22 bases of the junction unmatched. CDR3 protein: CASSPKHIRDSASYYEQYF. Here the CDR3 DNA reads TGTGCCAGCAGTCCAAAGCATATCCGGGACAGCGCATCCTACTACGAGCAGTACTTC.

This chain uses TRBV30 with TRBJ2-6; D is undetermined. Germline values: CDR1 GTSNPN, CDR2 SVGIG (reference sequence). The CDR3 has 14 amino acids. V was trimmed by 4 bases and J by 1 base, leaving 8 bases between them. In DNA, the CDR3 is TGTGCCTGGACTAAGTCTTCTGGGGCCAACGTCCTGACTTTC. This encodes CAWTKSSGANVLTF.

This clone has more than one count but fewer than ten. V and J are TRBV6-1 and TRBJ2-3; 7 bases fit TRBD2. Germline trimming cut 8 bases from V and 0 bases from J; bases unmatched to any gene: 11. Germline V lookup: CDR1 MNHNS, CDR2 SASEGT. The CDR3 length is 16 residues. The CDR3, as DNA: TGTGCCAGCTCCTCCACCCTAGCGGCTAGCACAGATACGCAGTATTTT. Amino acid sequence: CASSSTLAASTDTQYF.

By sample fraction, this clone is medium-sized (0.01 to 0.1%). This rearrangement joins TRBV11-3 to TRBJ2-7; the D gene is possibly TRBD1 (6 bases). Germline V gene sequence: CDR1 SGHNT, CDR2 YENEEA. V was shortened by 5 bases and J by 3 bases, with 20 bases between the two germline ends. CDR3 length equals 16 residues. Written as DNA, the CDR3 is TGTGCCAGCAGCCGGGACACGGTAGGGTCACGCTACGAGCAGTACTTC. This translates into CASSRDTVGSRYEQYF.

Many counts were recorded for this clone. The rearrangement joins TRBV20-1 to TRBJ1-2; D ambiguous. The germline V gene has CDR1 DFQATT and CDR2 SNEGSKA (reference sequence). This CDR3 contains 12 residues. V was shortened by 5 bases and J by 6 bases, with 13 bases between the two germline ends. The CDR3 loop is CSARSGPDGYTF. As DNA, the CDR3 is TGCAGTGCTCGATCGGGCCCCGATGGCTACACCTTC.

This clone was found many times. V and J are TRBV20-1 and TRBJ2-2, with unresolved D. Germline-derived CDR1 and CDR2 are DFQATT and SNEGSKA (reference sequence). Trimming stripped 3 bases from V and 1 base from J, with 12 bases between. The CDR3 runs to 15 residues. The CDR3 loop is CSASRPELNTGELFF. The CDR3 region has the DNA TGCAGTGCTAGTCGGCCTGAACTGAACACCGGGGAGCTGTTTTTT.

With regard to this clone: Possible read error: a much larger clone is one base away. J is TRBJ2-7 and V is TRBV29-1; D gene unclear. V lost 5 bases and J 3 bases, leaving 17 bases between the germline ends. The length of the CDR3 is 14 residues. Germline CDR1 reads SQVTM; CDR2 reads ANQGSEA. The CDR3 bases are TGCAGCGTTACCGGCATTATCGGGTTCTACGAGCAGTACTTC. It specifies CSVTGIIGFYEQYF.

This clone was detected only a few times. The V call is TRBV10-1, the J call TRBJ1-2; D gene ambiguous. CDR3 length: 13 amino acids. The germline V gene has CDR1 WNHNN and CDR2 SYGVQD (reference sequence). V was pared by 0 bases and J by 2 bases, with 4 bases between. CDR3 coding DNA: TGCGCCAGCAGTGAGTCCTACAACTATGGCTACACCTTC. Amino acid sequence: CASSESYNYGYTF.

The rearrangement links TRBV11-1 to TRBJ2-3; D possibly corresponds to TRBD2 (6 bases). V dropped 5 bases and J dropped 0 bases, with 18 bases sitting between them. Germline-derived CDR1 and CDR2 are SGHAT and FQDESV (reference sequence). The CDR3 loop spans 17 amino acids. Written as DNA, the CDR3 is TGTGCCAGCAGCCGGGATCCGGGAGAAACTAGCACAGATACGCAGTATTTT. Protein: CASSRDPGETSTDTQYF.

The J gene is TRBJ2-1, the V gene TRBV11-2; a weak D match, TRBD1 (7 bases). CDR3 size: 15 residues. Trimming removed 1 base at V and 10 bases at J, with 17 bases between. Germline loops: CDR1 SGHAT, CDR2 FQNNGV. The CDR3 loop reads CASSLGAQGRGEQFF. Written as DNA, the CDR3 is TGTGCCAGCAGCTTAGGTGCACAGGGGCGGGGAGAGCAGTTCTTC.

CDR3 sequence (DNA): TGTGCCAGTAGTCCACTAGCGGGAGGTCAGGGTAACACAGATACGCAGTATTTT. Translation gives CASSPLAGGQGNTDTQYF. The chain carries TRBV19 and TRBJ2-3; 12 bases agree with TRBD2. The CDR3 spans 18 residues. V was pared by 5 bases and J by 2 bases, with 11 bases of the junction left unmatched. Looked up from germline, CDR1 is LNHDA and CDR2 is SQIVND (reference sequence).

The chain uses TRBV20-1 and TRBJ1-2; TRBD1 might be the D (6 bases). Germline V gene lookup returns CDR1 DFQATT and CDR2 SNEGSKA (reference sequence). The germline V and J ends were trimmed by 6 bases and 4 bases, with 15 bases remaining between them. The CDR3 contains 13 residues. CDR3 coding DNA: TGCAGTGCCAGGGTAACAGGGACCTATGGCTACACCTTC. Amino acid sequence: CSARVTGTYGYTF.

This clone has more than one count but fewer than ten. The V call is TRBV19, the J call TRBJ1-3, with TRBD1 matching over 9 bases. The CDR3 sequence is 13 residues long. V gave up 10 bases and J gave up 4 bases; unmatched junction bases: 5. The germline V gene encodes CDR1 LNHDA and CDR2 SQIVND (reference sequence). The CDR3 region is CAIMGTGGNTIYF. DNA for the CDR3: TGTGCCATTATGGGGACAGGGGGAAACACCATATATTTT.

In its sample, this clone is medium-sized (0.01 to 0.1%). The V call is TRBV20-1, the J call TRBJ1-2, with 11 bases aligning to TRBD1. V shed 0 bases and J 4 bases; nucleotides not matched to a gene: 4. The germline V gene has CDR1 DFQATT and CDR2 SNEGSKA (reference sequence). The length of the CDR3 is 15 residues. CDR3 bases: TGCAGTGCTAGAGATGGCGGGACAGGGGGCTATGGCTACACCTTC. Its translation: CSARDGGTGGYGYTF.

This clone was seen at least ten times. The chain joins TRBV19 to TRBJ2-3, with a weak D call TRBD2 (6 bases). Germline V gene sequence: CDR1 LNHDA, CDR2 SQIVND (reference sequence). Trimming removed 3 bases at V and 5 bases at J, with 6 bases between. The CDR3 is made up of 12 amino acids. The CDR3, as DNA: TGTGCCAGTAGTATGCGGGAAGATACGCAGTATTTT. This translates into CASSMREDTQYF.

This clone was found many times. V is TRBV9 and J is TRBJ2-3; D might be TRBD1 (5 bases). V gave up 7 bases and J gave up 2 bases, with 11 bases separating them. CDR3 length equals 13 residues. In germline, CDR1 is SGDLS, CDR2 YYNGEE. The CDR3 region has the DNA TGTGCCAGCTGTGTAGGGGACACAGATACGCAGTATTTT. It codes for CASCVGDTDTQYF.

The chain is built from TRBV9 and TRBJ2-7, with 9 bases that match TRBD1. J lost 2 bases, V lost 4 bases, and 4 bases had no gene match. This CDR3 has 14 residues. The germline CDR1 and CDR2 sequences are SGDLS and YYNGEE. The CDR3 here is CASSLGTGTYEQYF. Written as DNA, the CDR3 is TGTGCCAGCAGCCTCGGGACAGGGACCTACGAGCAGTACTTC.